What follows describes a single T cell receptor beta chain. Using immunoSEQ multiplex PCR, the repertoire was profiled, and TCRdb retains in-frame clones only, with some absent. The repertoire holds about 33,000 clones, about 91% seen once, with around 7% in the top ten. This entry is derived from a study of T cells in tuberculosis. About the research overall: In South Africa, adults with active tuberculosis were compared with IGRA-negative and latently infected IGRA-positive adolescents.

V was trimmed by 4 bases and J by 3 bases, leaving 9 bases between them. The CDR3 spans 13 residues. The germline gives CDR1 SGHNT, CDR2 YYREEE (reference sequence). Time point described: new active TB diagnosis, blood taken before or within 7 days of starting treatment. Patients were newly diagnosed, HIV-seronegative, and aged 18 or older. The V gene is TRBV5-4, the J gene TRBJ2-3; tentative D call: TRBD2 (6 bases). The receptor was derived from an adult with tuberculosis. Some clones in this sample may be carry-over from other donors' samples. Sample: PBMCs, taken at tuberculosis diagnosis. The CDR3 loop is CASSLAGTDTQYF. DNA for the CDR3: TGTGCCAGCAGCCTGGCGGGAACAGATACGCAGTATTTT. Variable domain in full (rest from reference TRBV5-4 and TRBJ2-3): ETGVTQSPTHLIKTRGQQVTLRCSSQSGHNTVSWYQQALGQGPQFIFQYYREEENGRGNFPPRFSGLQFPNYSSELNVNALELDDSALYLCASSLAGTDTQYFGPGTRLTVL.